These 30 T cell receptor beta chains were sequenced from one sample in a study of shared clonotypes between healthy human individuals. The data were produced by immunoSEQ multiplex PCR, yet TCRdb's version contains in-frame clones alone and is incomplete. This sample has 520,000 or so clones, with around 74% found just once. Sequenced material: PBMCs. The receptors stem from a middle-aged woman in good health. Some clones in this sample may be carry-over from other donors' samples.

This clone was recorded many times. The chain employs TRBV21-1 and TRBJ1-5. TRBV21-1 is a documented pseudogene. The CDR3 is 14 residues long. The CDR3 is CASSPGRYNQPQHF. CDR3 nucleotides: TGTGCCAGCAGCCCAGGACGGTACAATCAGCCCCAGCATTTT.

V is TRBV7-3 and J is TRBJ2-1; D possibly corresponds to TRBD2 (6 bases). The germline gives CDR1 SGHTA, CDR2 FQGTGA. The CDR3 is 16 amino acids. Trimming took off 0 bases at V and 6 bases at J, with 15 bases between the two ends. The CDR3 is CASSLTGTGVRNEQFF. DNA of the CDR3: TGTGCCAGCAGCTTAACGGGGACGGGAGTACGCAATGAGCAGTTCTTC.

This clone was seen a few times. The chain combines TRBV7-2 with TRBJ1-3; 7 bases fit TRBD1. This CDR3 region has 15 residues. Trimming at V came to 1 base and at J to 3 bases, leaving 3 bases not matched to a gene. Germline V CDR1 and CDR2: SGHTA, FQGNSA. CDR3 in DNA: TGTGCCAGCAGCTTAGATCCAGGGGGTGGAAACACCATATATTTT. Its translation: CASSLDPGGGNTIYF.

Concerning this clone: Different DNA sequences within this sample yield the same CDR3. The chain carries TRBV27 and TRBJ2-1; 13 nucleotides match TRBD2. Germline CDR1 is MNHEY and CDR2 is SMNVEV (reference sequence). The ends lost 4 bases at V and 5 bases at J; junction bases unmatched: 2. The CDR3 totals 15 residues. CDR3 sequence reads: CASSSGTSGNNEQFF. In nucleotides, the CDR3 is TGTGCCAGCAGTTCCGGGACTAGCGGGAACAATGAGCAGTTCTTC.

The chain combines TRBV7-8 with TRBJ2-7, with unresolved D. The CDR3 is 14 amino acids. The germline CDR1 and CDR2 sequences are SGHVS and FQNEAQ. The V end lost 6 bases, the J end lost 2 bases, and 14 bases lay between the germline ends. Here the CDR3 reads CASRSGPSPYEQYF. The CDR3 DNA sequence: TGTGCCAGCAGGAGTGGGCCCAGCCCCTACGAGCAGTACTTC.

The V gene is TRBV28, the J gene TRBJ1-1; D is perhaps TRBD1 (6 bases). V lost 5 bases to trimming and J lost 0 bases, with 10 bases between them. The germline V gene encodes CDR1 MDHEN and CDR2 SYDVKM. CDR3 length: 14 residues. In DNA, the CDR3 is TGTGCCAGCAGTAACAGGGCTCTGAACACTGAAGCTTTCTTT. Protein product: CASSNRALNTEAFF.

The chain recombines TRBV7-6 with TRBJ2-7; 11 bases agree with TRBD2. J lost 1 base, V lost 1 base, and 12 bases had no gene match. The CDR3 totals 19 residues. Germline-derived CDR1 and CDR2 are SGHVS and FNYEAQ. CDR3 amino acids: CASSLGARTLAGASYEQYF. CDR3 DNA: TGTGCCAGCAGCTTAGGGGCCAGAACACTAGCGGGAGCGTCCTACGAGCAGTACTTC.

The V gene is TRBV28, the J gene TRBJ1-5; 7 bases are shared with TRBD1. The CDR3 consists of 16 residues. The ends lost 5 bases at V and 2 bases at J; junction bases unmatched: 9. Germline V gene data show CDR1 as MDHEN and CDR2 as SYDVKM. The CDR3 DNA reads TGTGCCAGCAGTAACTCCAGGGGGTTTGGCAATCAGCCCCAGCATTTT. Protein product: CASSNSRGFGNQPQHF.

This chain connects TRBV13 to TRBJ1-2; TRBD1 is a possible D gene (5 bases). Trimming cost V 5 bases and J 5 bases, with 9 bases left between them. The CDR3 is made up of 12 amino acids. Germline CDR1 reads PRHDT; CDR2 reads FYEKMQ (reference sequence). This CDR3 is CASSQRQYGYTF. CDR3 bases: TGTGCCAGCAGCCAGAGACAGTATGGCTACACCTTC.

The rearrangement uses TRBV4-3 and TRBJ2-7; 9 bases map to TRBD1. CDR3 length: 16 residues. After removal of 0 bases from V and 4 bases from J, the junction contained 7 bases not matched to a gene. The V gene's germline CDR1 is LGHNA and CDR2 YSLEER. The CDR3 sequence: CASSQEPGQGFYEQYF. CDR3 coding DNA: TGCGCCAGCAGCCAAGAGCCAGGACAGGGGTTTTACGAGCAGTACTTC.

The chain carries TRBV28 and TRBJ2-7, with D maybe TRBD1 (6 bases). V dropped 8 bases and J dropped 3 bases, with 11 bases sitting between them. Per germline, CDR1 MDHEN and CDR2 SYDVKM. The CDR3 contains 12 residues. The CDR3 here is CASRTANYEQYF. CDR3 coding DNA: TGTGCCAGCCGGACAGCGAACTACGAGCAGTACTTC. Full variable domain (remainder filled in from reference TRBV28 and TRBJ2-7): DVKVTQSSRYLVKRTGEKVFLECVQDMDHENMFWYRQDPGLGLRLIYFSYDVKMKEKGDIPEGYSVSREKKERFSLILESASTNQTSMYLCASRTANYEQYFGPGTRLTVT.

The chain links TRBV5-4 to TRBJ2-1, with D tentatively TRBD2 (6 bases). CDR1 and CDR2 from the germline V gene are SGHNT and YYREEE (reference sequence). V dropped 2 bases and J dropped 3 bases, with 9 bases sitting between them. The CDR3 contains 14 residues. CDR3 residues: CASSFGDFYNEQFF. CDR3 nucleotides: TGTGCCAGCAGCTTTGGGGACTTCTACAATGAGCAGTTCTTC.

This clone was detected once. The chain combines TRBV28 with TRBJ2-7; tentative D call: TRBD1 (5 bases). The CDR3 covers 15 residues. V dropped 4 bases and J dropped 2 bases, with 15 bases sitting between them. The V gene's germline CDR1 is MDHEN and CDR2 SYDVKM. DNA of the CDR3: TGTGCCAGCAGTTCCCTAGGAAGGGGCACCTACGAGCAGTACTTC. Encoded protein: CASSSLGRGTYEQYF.

The V gene is TRBV5-1, the J gene TRBJ2-5; unclear D gene. Trimming cost V 0 bases and J 2 bases, with 14 bases left between them. CDR1 is SGHRS, CDR2 YFSETQ, per germline. There are 16 residues in the CDR3. CDR3 sequence (DNA): TGCGCCAGCAGCTTGGGCCTGGAGACGGCGCAAGAGACCCAGTACTTC. Protein: CASSLGLETAQETQYF.

The chain links TRBV7-2 to TRBJ1-1; D is undetermined. Trimming cost V 1 base and J 2 bases, with 8 bases left between them. The CDR3 runs to 14 residues. Per the germline V gene, CDR1 is SGHTA and CDR2 is FQGNSA. CDR3 in amino acids: CASSLVSSNTEAFF. Written as DNA, the CDR3 is TGTGCCAGCAGCTTAGTCTCGAGTAACACTGAAGCTTTCTTT.

V is TRBV7-2 and J is TRBJ1-1; D is possibly TRBD1 (5 bases). CDR3 length: 15 amino acids. V lost 5 bases and J 1 base, leaving 14 bases between the germline ends. Germline loops: CDR1 SGHTA, CDR2 FQGNSA. The CDR3 sequence is CASSIDGATNTEAFF. The CDR3 DNA reads TGTGCCAGCAGCATCGATGGGGCCACGAACACTGAAGCTTTCTTT.

The sample holds one count of this clone. The CDR3: CASTGPGGRAFF. The CDR3 DNA is TGTGCCAGTACAGGCCCAGGGGGTAGGGCTTTCTTT. The V call is TRBV19, the J call TRBJ1-1, with 7 bases aligning to TRBD1. With V trimmed by 7 bases and J by 11 bases, 10 bases remained unmatched. Germline V gene data show CDR1 as LNHDA and CDR2 as SQIVND (reference sequence). This CDR3 is built from 12 residues.

This clone was seen only a few times. J is TRBJ2-3 and V is TRBV28; 16 bases agree with TRBD2. The junction had 9 bases not matched to a gene; V was cut back by 6 bases and J by 6 bases. CDR1 is MDHEN and CDR2 is SYDVKM in the germline V gene. The CDR3 sequence is 17 residues long. CDR3 sequence: CASSSGTSGRAWDTQYF. For the CDR3, the DNA is TGTGCCAGCAGCTCCGGGACTAGCGGGAGGGCCTGGGATACGCAGTATTTT.

The chain recombines TRBV5-1 with TRBJ2-1; D gene unclear. V dropped 1 base and J dropped 2 bases, with 1 base sitting between them. This CDR3 region has 12 residues. CDR1 is SGHRS and CDR2 is YFSETQ in the germline V gene. The CDR3 protein is CASSLPYNEQFF. The CDR3 DNA reads TGCGCCAGCAGCTTGCCCTACAATGAGCAGTTCTTC.

The V call is TRBV5-6, the J call TRBJ1-4; tentative D call: TRBD1 (6 bases). The V gene lost 4 bases and the J gene lost 8 bases, with 15 bases spanning the gap. From germline, CDR1 is SGHDT and CDR2 YYEEEE. This CDR3 has 14 amino acids. The CDR3 bases are TGTGCCAGCAGCCCACAGGGAGTAGGGGAAAAACTGTTTTTT. It yields the protein CASSPQGVGEKLFF.

The genes are TRBV21-1 and TRBJ2-5. TRBV21-1 is a pseudogene segment. The CDR3 totals 12 residues. The CDR3 DNA reads TGTGCCAGCAGGGTAGGGCAAGAGACCCAGTACTTC. Translating it yields CASRVGQETQYF.

This clone was observed a few times. CDR3 amino acids: CASSFGGHQPQHF. The CDR3 DNA reads as TGTGCCAGCAGTTTTGGTGGACATCAGCCCCAGCATTTT. This chain connects TRBV28 to TRBJ1-5, with D hard to call. V was cut by 3 bases and J by 5 bases, with 8 bases left in between. Germline values: CDR1 MDHEN, CDR2 SYDVKM. The CDR3 spans 13 residues.

This clone was picked up a small number of times. This chain joins TRBV9 and TRBJ2-7; D is possibly TRBD1 (6 bases). Germline V gene data show CDR1 as SGDLS and CDR2 as YYNGEE. Trimming left V 0 bases short and J 3 bases short, with 13 bases between. This CDR3 region has 15 residues. CDR3 nucleotide sequence: TGTGCCAGCAGCGTAGGTTCAGGGGCGGTCTACGAGCAGTACTTC. Translating it yields CASSVGSGAVYEQYF. Variable domain in full (rest from reference TRBV9 and TRBJ2-7): DSGVTQTPKHLITATGQRVTLRCSPRSGDLSVYWYQQSLDQGLQFLIQYYNGEERAKGNILERFSAQQFPDLHSELNLSSLELGDSALYFCASSVGSGAVYEQYFGPGTRLTVT.

V gene TRBV9 combines with J gene TRBJ2-3, with 7 nucleotides matching TRBD1. CDR1 is SGDLS and CDR2 is YYNGEE in the germline V gene. J lost 4 bases, V lost 0 bases, and 5 bases had no gene match. The CDR3 loop spans 15 amino acids. The CDR3 region has the DNA TGTGCCAGCAGCGTAGGGGGACAGCAGTCAGATACGCAGTATTTT. The encoded protein is CASSVGGQQSDTQYF.

The chain employs TRBV5-6 and TRBJ2-7; maybe TRBD1 (6 bases). In germline, CDR1 is SGHDT, CDR2 YYEEEE. This CDR3 comprises 14 residues. V lost 2 bases and J lost 2, with 11 bases in between. CDR3 nucleotides: TGTGCCAGCAGCTTTACCCGGGACACCTACGAGCAGTACTTC. Protein product: CASSFTRDTYEQYF.

The V and J genes are TRBV5-8 and TRBJ2-7; tentative D call: TRBD1 (5 bases). V was pared by 4 bases and J by 0 bases, with 14 bases between. The germline gives CDR1 SGHTS, CDR2 YDEGEE. The CDR3 totals 15 residues. The CDR3 DNA sequence: TGTGCCAGCAGCCTCAGGGCCTACACCTCCTACGAGCAGTACTTC. This codes for CASSLRAYTSYEQYF.

Turning to this clone: The junction shows a germline mismatch at one end, possibly a read error. V gene TRBV5-1 combines with J gene TRBJ2-7; 11 bases map to TRBD1. The CDR3 consists of 14 residues. CDR1 SGHRS and CDR2 YFSETQ come from the germline V gene. CDR3 sequence: CASSPGQGVGEEYF. The CDR3 DNA follows: TGCGCCAGCAGCCCGGGACAGGGGGTGGGCGAGGAGTACTTC.

The V call is TRBV18, the J call TRBJ1-1; no firm D call. With 0 bases removed from V and 1 base from J, the gap between germline ends came to 9 bases. The CDR3 spans 15 residues. Germline-derived CDR1 and CDR2 are KGHSH and LQKENI. As DNA, the CDR3 is TGTGCCAGCTCACCACCTATCGCAGGGAACACTGAAGCTTTCTTT. It encodes CASSPPIAGNTEAFF.

This clone has a count of ten or more. The rearrangement links TRBV11-2 to TRBJ1-1, with D possibly matching TRBD1 (6 bases). This CDR3 is 16 amino acids long. The germline CDR1 and CDR2 sequences are SGHAT and FQNNGV. V shed 5 bases and J shed 1 base, with 17 bases lying between them. This CDR3 reads CASSPYRESPNTEAFF. The CDR3 bases are TGTGCCAGCAGCCCCTACAGGGAGTCCCCGAACACTGAAGCTTTCTTT.

The rearrangement joins TRBV5-1 to TRBJ2-5, with 11 bases that match TRBD2. Per germline, CDR1 SGHRS and CDR2 YFSETQ. The CDR3 is 15 amino acids. The V gene end was trimmed by 2 bases and the J gene end by 3 bases; junction bases not matched to a gene: 3. CDR3 residues: CASSFSGRAEETQYF. For the CDR3, the DNA is TGCGCCAGCAGCTTTAGCGGGAGGGCCGAAGAGACCCAGTACTTC.